This T cell receptor beta chain was observed in a study of Tregs in tolerant kidney transplant recipients. Sequencing used immunoSEQ multiplex PCR; TCRdb keeps in-frame clones, though not all of them. The data contain more than 90,000 clones, more than 85% of them seen just once; the ten biggest clones take up roughly 1.7%. This clone turned up a few times. Germline-derived CDR1 and CDR2 are LGHNA and YNFKEQ. V was trimmed by 1 base and J by 5 bases, leaving 15 bases between them. The CDR3 extends over 16 amino acids. Mixed chimerism was transient after nonmyeloablative marrow transplants from related graft donors.

The material sequenced was CD4+ T cells from blood (PBMCs), taken 12 months after the transplant. V is TRBV4-2 and J is TRBJ1-5, with D perhaps matching TRBD1 (5 bases). The TCR sequence derives from a human patient who received a combined kidney and bone marrow transplant. Part of the T cells may come from the graft donor. CDR3 region: CASSQGGPAGDQPQHF. The CDR3 DNA reads TGTGCCAGCAGCCAAGGGGGTCCCGCGGGGGATCAGCCCCAGCATTTT.